A selection of T cell receptor beta chains follows, all from one sample in a study of cytomegalovirus exposure and HLA in healthy donors. Profiling relied on immunoSEQ multiplex PCR, and the TCRdb table lists in-frame clones only, not all of them. The table has roughly 180,000 clones, about 82% seen once; the top ten hold around 1.5%. Sequencing input: PBMCs. These receptors were taken from a man aged 18 to 29 in good health and CMV-seronegative. CDR3s include the opening cysteine and the closing phenylalanine or tryptophan. The order of the fields is D gene, clone size, J gene, V gene, CDR3 DNA, CDR3 protein. D genes are given only for firm matches. Expanded clones get a size class; other rows say once, few or many, or leave the size out.

NA | NA | TRBJ1-6 | TRBV4-1 | TGCGCCAGCAGCCCCGACGGACTGAATTCACCCCTCCACTTT | CASSPDGLNSPLHF
TRBD2 | NA | TRBJ2-1 | TRBV11-3 | TGTGCCAGCAGCTCACGACTAGCGGCCTACAATGAGCAGTTCTTC | CASSSRLAAYNEQFF
TRBD1 | few | TRBJ2-7 | TRBV10-2 | TGCGCCAGCAGCGTCGGAGGGACAGGGGCCTACGAGCAGTACTTC | CASSVGGTGAYEQYF
NA | NA | TRBJ1-1 | TRBV14 | TGTGCCAGCACCCTGATGGGGGCGCCCCCTTCGAACACTGAAGCTTTCTTT | CASTLMGAPPSNTEAFF
TRBD1 | NA | TRBJ1-6 | TRBV5-1 | TGCGCCAGCAGCTTGGTACAGGGGAATTCACCCCTCCACTTT | CASSLVQGNSPLHF
TRBD1 | NA | TRBJ1-5 | TRBV10-2 | TGCGCCAGCAGTCCCGATGACAGGGGGAATCAGCCCCAGCATTTT | CASSPDDRGNQPQHF
NA | NA | TRBJ2-1 | TRBV10-3 | TGTGCCATCAGTGATGTGGCAGGGGGGCGCAATGAGCAGTTCTTC | CAISDVAGGRNEQFF
NA | NA | TRBJ1-5 | TRBV21-1 | TGTGCCAGCAGCAAAGAAGGAAGGGGTCTCCACAATCAGCCCCAGCATTTT | CASSKEGRGLHNQPQHF
NA | NA | TRBJ2-7 | TRBV4-1 | TGCGCCAGCAGCCAAGATCAGGTGCTTAAAGGCGAGCAGTACTTC | CASSQDQVLKGEQYF
NA | NA | TRBJ2-1 | TRBV10-1 | TGCGCCAGCAGTGAAACTAGCCCCATGAATGAGCAGTTCTTC | CASSETSPMNEQFF
NA | few | TRBJ1-1 | TRBV2 | TGTGCCAGCAGTGAATTGAACGGTCGTGAAGCTTTCTTT | CASSELNGREAFF
NA | NA | TRBJ2-5 | TRBV5-8 | TGTGCCAGCAGCTACTTACGCCAAGAGACCCAGTACTTC | CASSYLRQETQYF
NA | NA | TRBJ1-1 | TRBV27 | TGTGCCAGCAGTTTCCGGGGGGCTGGGACTGAAGCTTTCTTT | CASSFRGAGTEAFF
NA | NA | TRBJ1-1 | TRBV18 | TGTGCCAGCTCACCACTTCCTCCAGGGGACACTGAAGCTTTCTTT | CASSPLPPGDTEAFF
NA | few | TRBJ1-1 | TRBV6-1 | TGTGCCAGCAGTTTAGCTACAGGGCAAACTGAAGCTTTCTTT | CASSLATGQTEAFF
NA | NA | TRBJ1-2 | TRBV28 | TGTGCCAGCAGTTCTCGGGGGGTCGCTAACTATGGCTACACCTTC | CASSSRGVANYGYTF
TRBD1 | few | TRBJ2-5 | TRBV18 | TGTGCCAGCTCAAGCGGACAGGCGCAAGAGACCCAGTACTTC | CASSSGQAQETQYF
TRBD1 | NA | TRBJ1-4 | TRBV5-1 | TGCGCCAGCAGCCTCACAGGGACAGGGAATGAAAAACTGTTTTTT | CASSLTGTGNEKLFF
TRBD2 | NA | TRBJ2-1 | TRBV28 | TGTGCCAGCAGTGCGGCTACGGGACTAGCGGGTATTTCCTACAATGAGCAGTTCTTC | CASSAATGLAGISYNEQFF
NA | NA | TRBJ2-3 | TRBV28 | TGTGCCAGCAGCAACCTTAGTGGCACAGATACGCAGTATTTT | CASSNLSGTDTQYF
TRBD1 | NA | TRBJ1-5 | TRBV6-6 | TGTGCCAGCAGGGGGACAGGGGCCCATCAGCCCCAGCATTTT | CASRGTGAHQPQHF
NA | once | TRBJ1-1 | TRBV27 | TGTGCCAGCAGTTTATACGGAGATGGAGGAGCTTTCTTT | CASSLYGDGGAFF
NA | NA | TRBJ1-2 | TRBV6-5 | TGTGCCAGCAGTTATAGGACAGCAGCTAACTATGGCTACACCTTC | CASSYRTAANYGYTF
NA | NA | TRBJ1-5 | TRBV7-6 | TGTGCCAGCAGCTCAGCCGGCGGGACCGGCTTCAATCAGCCCCAGCATTTT | CASSSAGGTGFNQPQHF
TRBD1 | NA | TRBJ2-7 | TRBV14 | TGTGCCAGCAGCGGGGGACAGGGCCTCTCCTACGAGCAGTACTTC | CASSGGQGLSYEQYF
TRBD1 | NA | TRBJ1-5 | TRBV5-6 | TGTGCCAGCAGCTTAAGTGGGGGACAGGGGCTGTATAGCAATCAGCCCCAGCATTTT | CASSLSGGQGLYSNQPQHF